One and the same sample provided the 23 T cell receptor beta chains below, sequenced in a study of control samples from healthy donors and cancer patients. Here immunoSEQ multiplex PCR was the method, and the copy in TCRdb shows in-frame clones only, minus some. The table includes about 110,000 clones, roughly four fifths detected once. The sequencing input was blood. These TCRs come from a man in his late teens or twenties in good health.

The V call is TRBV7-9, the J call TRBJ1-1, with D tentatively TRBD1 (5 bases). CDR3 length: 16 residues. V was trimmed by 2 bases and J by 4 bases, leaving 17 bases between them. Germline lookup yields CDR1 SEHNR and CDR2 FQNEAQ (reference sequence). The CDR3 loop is CASSLKLGYRSTEAFF. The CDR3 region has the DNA TGTGCCAGCAGCTTAAAGTTGGGATACAGGAGCACTGAAGCTTTCTTT. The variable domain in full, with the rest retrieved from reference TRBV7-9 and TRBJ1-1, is DTGVSQNPRHKITKRGQNVTFRCDPISEHNRLYWYRQTLGQGPEFLTYFQNEAQLEKSRLLSDRFSAERPKGSFSTLEIQRTEQGDSAMYLCASSLKLGYRSTEAFFGQGTRLTVV.

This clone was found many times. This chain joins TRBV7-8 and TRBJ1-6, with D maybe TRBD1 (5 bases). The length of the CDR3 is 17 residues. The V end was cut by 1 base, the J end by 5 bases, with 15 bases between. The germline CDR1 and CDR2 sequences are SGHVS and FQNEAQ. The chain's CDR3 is CASSLGFGWGNNSPLHF. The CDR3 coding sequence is TGTGCCAGCAGCTTAGGGTTCGGCTGGGGCAATAATTCACCCCTCCACTTT.

CDR3 loop: CASSSSGSREQFF. As DNA, the CDR3 is TGTGCCAGCAGTTCCTCCGGGTCTCGGGAGCAGTTCTTC. The chain combines TRBV27 with TRBJ2-1; D is unclear. The CDR3 is 13 amino acids. The V gene lost 4 bases and the J gene lost 10 bases, with 14 bases spanning the gap. CDR1 is MNHEY, CDR2 SMNVEV, per germline (reference sequence).

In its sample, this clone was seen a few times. The DNA of the CDR3 is TGTGCCAGCACTAGTAGAGAGGGTGAAGCTTTCTTT. Amino acids: CASTSREGEAFF. The chain couples TRBV9 to TRBJ1-1; no definite D call. The V end lost 6 bases, the J end lost 7 bases, and 13 bases lay between the germline ends. This CDR3 has 12 amino acids. CDR1 and CDR2 from the germline V gene are SGDLS and YYNGEE.

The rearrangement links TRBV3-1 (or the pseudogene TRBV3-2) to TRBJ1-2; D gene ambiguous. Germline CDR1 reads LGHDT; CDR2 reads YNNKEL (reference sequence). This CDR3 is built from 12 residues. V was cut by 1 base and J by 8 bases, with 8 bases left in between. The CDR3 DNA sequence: TGTGCCAGCAGCCAAGTCTCCGTAGGCTACACCTTC. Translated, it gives CASSQVSVGYTF.

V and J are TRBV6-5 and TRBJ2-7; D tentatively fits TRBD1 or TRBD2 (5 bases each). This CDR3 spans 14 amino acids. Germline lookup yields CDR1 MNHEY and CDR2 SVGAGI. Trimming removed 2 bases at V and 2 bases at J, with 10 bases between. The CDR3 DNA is TGTGCCAGCAGTTACCGGGACGGGCCCTACGAGCAGTACTTC. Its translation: CASSYRDGPYEQYF.

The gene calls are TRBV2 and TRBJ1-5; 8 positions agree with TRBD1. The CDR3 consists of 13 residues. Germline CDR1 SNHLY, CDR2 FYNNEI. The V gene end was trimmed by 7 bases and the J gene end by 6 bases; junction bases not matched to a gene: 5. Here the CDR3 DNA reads TGTGCCAGCAAAAGACAGGGGAGTCAGCCCCAGCATTTT. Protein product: CASKRQGSQPQHF. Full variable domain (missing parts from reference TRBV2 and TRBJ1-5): EPEVTQTPSHQVTQMGQEVILRCVPISNHLYFYWYRQILGQKVEFLVSFYNNEISEKSEIFDDQFSVERPDGSNFTLKIRSTKLEDSAMYFCASKRQGSQPQHFGDGTRLSIL.

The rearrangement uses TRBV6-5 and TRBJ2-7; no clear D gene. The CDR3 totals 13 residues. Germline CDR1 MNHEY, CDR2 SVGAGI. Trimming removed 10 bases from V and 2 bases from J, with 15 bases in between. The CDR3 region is CATRAANPYEQYF. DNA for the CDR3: TGTGCCACACGGGCAGCGAATCCCTACGAGCAGTACTTC.

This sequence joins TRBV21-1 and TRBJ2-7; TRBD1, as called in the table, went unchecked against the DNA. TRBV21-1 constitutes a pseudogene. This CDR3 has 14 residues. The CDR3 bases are TGTGCCAGCAGCAACCCGTTCCCAGCAGGCGAGCAGTACGTC. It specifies CASSNPFPAGEQYV.

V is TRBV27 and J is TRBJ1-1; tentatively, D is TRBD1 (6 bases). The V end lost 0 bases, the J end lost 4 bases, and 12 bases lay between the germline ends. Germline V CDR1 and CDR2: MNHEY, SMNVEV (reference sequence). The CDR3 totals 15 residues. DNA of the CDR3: TGTGCCAGCAGTTTATCCAAAGGGGGGAGCACTGAAGCTTTCTTT. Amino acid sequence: CASSLSKGGSTEAFF.

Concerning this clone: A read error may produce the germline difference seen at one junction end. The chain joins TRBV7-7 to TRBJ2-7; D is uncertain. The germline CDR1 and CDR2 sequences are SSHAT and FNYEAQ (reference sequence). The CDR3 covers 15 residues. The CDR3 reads CASSSPEEGYYEQYF. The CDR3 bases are TGTGCTAGCAGCTCCCCCGAGGAAGGCTACTACGAGCAGTACTTC.

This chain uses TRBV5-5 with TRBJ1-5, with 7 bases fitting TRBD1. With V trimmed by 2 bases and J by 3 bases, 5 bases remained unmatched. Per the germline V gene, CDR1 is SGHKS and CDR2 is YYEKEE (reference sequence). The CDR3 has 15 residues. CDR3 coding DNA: TGTGCCAGCAGCTTAAGACAGGGAATCAATCAGCCCCAGCATTTT. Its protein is CASSLRQGINQPQHF.

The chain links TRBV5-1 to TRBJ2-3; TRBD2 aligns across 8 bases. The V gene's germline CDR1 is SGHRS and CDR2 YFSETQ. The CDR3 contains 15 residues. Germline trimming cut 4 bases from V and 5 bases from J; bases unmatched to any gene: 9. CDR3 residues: CASSTGGGRGDTQYF. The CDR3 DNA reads TGCGCCAGCAGCACCGGGGGGGGCCGGGGAGATACGCAGTATTTT.

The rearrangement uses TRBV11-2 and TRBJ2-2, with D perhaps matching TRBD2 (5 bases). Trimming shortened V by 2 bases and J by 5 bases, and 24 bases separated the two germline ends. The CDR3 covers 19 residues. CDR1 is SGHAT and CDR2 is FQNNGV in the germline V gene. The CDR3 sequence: CASSLPPRWTGSGTGELFF. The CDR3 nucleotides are TGTGCCAGCAGCTTACCCCCTAGGTGGACCGGGTCGGGGACCGGGGAGCTGTTTTTT. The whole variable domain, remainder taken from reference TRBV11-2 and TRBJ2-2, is EAGVAQSPRYKIIEKRQSVAFWCNPISGHATLYWYQQILGQGPKLLIQFQNNGVVDDSQLPKDRFSAERLKGVDSTLKIQPAKLEDSAVYLCASSLPPRWTGSGTGELFFGEGSRLTVL.

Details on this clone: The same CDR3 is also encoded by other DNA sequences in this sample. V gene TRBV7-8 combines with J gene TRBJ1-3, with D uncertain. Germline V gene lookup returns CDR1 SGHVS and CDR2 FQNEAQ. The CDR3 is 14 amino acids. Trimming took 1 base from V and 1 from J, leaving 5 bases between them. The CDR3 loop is CASSLGGSGNTIYF. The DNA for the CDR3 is TGTGCCAGCAGCTTAGGAGGATCTGGAAACACCATATATTTT.

CDR3: CASRGTGVRYGYTF. The CDR3 DNA reads TGTGCCAGCAGAGGGACAGGGGTTCGATATGGCTACACCTTC. The chain links TRBV2 to TRBJ1-2; 10 bases map to TRBD1. V lost 6 bases to trimming and J lost 5 bases; unmatched junction nucleotides: 6. This CDR3 comprises 14 residues. The germline V gene has CDR1 SNHLY and CDR2 FYNNEI.

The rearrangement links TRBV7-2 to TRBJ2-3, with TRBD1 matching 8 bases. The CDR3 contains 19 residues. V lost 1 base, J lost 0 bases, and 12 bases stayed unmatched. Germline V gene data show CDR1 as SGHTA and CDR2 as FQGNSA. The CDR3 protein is CASSLGTQGALPSTDTQYF. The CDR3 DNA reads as TGTGCCAGCAGCTTAGGAACTCAGGGGGCTTTGCCAAGCACAGATACGCAGTATTTT.

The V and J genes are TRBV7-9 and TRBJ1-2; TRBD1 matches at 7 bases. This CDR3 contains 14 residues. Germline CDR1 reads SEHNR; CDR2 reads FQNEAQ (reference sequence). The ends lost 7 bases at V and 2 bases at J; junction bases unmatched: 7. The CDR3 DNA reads TGTGCCAGCACCCTAGACAGGGCCAACTATGGCTACACCTTC. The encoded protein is CASTLDRANYGYTF.

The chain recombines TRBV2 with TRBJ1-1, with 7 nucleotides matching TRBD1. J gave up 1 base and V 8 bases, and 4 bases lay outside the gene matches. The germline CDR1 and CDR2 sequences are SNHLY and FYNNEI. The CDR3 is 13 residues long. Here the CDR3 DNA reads TGTGCCAGCCCCAGGGGGGCGAACACTGAAGCTTTCTTT. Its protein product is CASPRGANTEAFF. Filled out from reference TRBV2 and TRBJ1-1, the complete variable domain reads EPEVTQTPSHQVTQMGQEVILRCVPISNHLYFYWYRQILGQKVEFLVSFYNNEISEKSEIFDDQFSVERPDGSNFTLKIRSTKLEDSAMYFCASPRGANTEAFFGQGTRLTVV.

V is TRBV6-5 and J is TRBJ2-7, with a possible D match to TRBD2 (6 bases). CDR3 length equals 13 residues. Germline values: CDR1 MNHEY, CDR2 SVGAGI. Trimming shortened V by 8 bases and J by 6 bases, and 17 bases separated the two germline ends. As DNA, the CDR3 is TGTGCCAGCCTGAAGGAGGGGATTGGCGAGCAGTACGTC. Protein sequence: CASLKEGIGEQYV.

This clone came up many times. The DNA of the CDR3 is TGTGCCAGCAGCTCCGAGATCCAGAAAGCTTTCTTT. It translates to CASSSEIQKAFF. This chain connects TRBV5-8 to TRBJ1-1; D unresolved. Trimming removed 3 bases at V and 9 bases at J, with 12 bases between. Per the germline V gene, CDR1 is SGHTS and CDR2 is YDEGEE. The CDR3 consists of 12 residues.

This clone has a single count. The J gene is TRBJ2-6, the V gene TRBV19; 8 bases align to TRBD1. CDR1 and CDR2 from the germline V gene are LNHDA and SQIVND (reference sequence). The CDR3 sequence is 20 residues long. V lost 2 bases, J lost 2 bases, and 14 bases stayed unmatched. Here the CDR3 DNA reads TGTGCCAGTAGTATACTAGTCGGGACAGGAGACTTTACTGGGGCCAACGTCCTGACTTTC. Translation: CASSILVGTGDFTGANVLTF.

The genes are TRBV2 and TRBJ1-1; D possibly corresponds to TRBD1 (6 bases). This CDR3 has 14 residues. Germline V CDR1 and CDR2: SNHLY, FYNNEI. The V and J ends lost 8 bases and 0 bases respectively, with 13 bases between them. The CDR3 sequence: CASGGQPMNTEAFF. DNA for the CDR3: TGTGCCAGCGGCGGACAGCCTATGAACACTGAAGCTTTCTTT.